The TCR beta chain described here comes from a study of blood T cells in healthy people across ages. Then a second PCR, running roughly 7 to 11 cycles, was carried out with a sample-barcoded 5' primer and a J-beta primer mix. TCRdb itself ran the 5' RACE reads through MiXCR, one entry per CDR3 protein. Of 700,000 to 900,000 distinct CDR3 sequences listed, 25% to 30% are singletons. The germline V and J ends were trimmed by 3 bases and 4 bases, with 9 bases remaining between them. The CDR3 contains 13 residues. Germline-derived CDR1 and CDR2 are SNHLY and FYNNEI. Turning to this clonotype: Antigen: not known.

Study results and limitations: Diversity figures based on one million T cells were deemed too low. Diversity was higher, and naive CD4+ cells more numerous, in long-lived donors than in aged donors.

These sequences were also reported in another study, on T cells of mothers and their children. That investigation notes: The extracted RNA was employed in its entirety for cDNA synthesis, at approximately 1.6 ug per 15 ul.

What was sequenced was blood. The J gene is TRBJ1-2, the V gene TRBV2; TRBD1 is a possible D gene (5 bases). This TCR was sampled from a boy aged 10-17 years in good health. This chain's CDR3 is CASSDRVGYGYTF. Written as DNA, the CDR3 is TGTGCCAGCAGTGACAGGGTGGGCTATGGCTACACCTTC.